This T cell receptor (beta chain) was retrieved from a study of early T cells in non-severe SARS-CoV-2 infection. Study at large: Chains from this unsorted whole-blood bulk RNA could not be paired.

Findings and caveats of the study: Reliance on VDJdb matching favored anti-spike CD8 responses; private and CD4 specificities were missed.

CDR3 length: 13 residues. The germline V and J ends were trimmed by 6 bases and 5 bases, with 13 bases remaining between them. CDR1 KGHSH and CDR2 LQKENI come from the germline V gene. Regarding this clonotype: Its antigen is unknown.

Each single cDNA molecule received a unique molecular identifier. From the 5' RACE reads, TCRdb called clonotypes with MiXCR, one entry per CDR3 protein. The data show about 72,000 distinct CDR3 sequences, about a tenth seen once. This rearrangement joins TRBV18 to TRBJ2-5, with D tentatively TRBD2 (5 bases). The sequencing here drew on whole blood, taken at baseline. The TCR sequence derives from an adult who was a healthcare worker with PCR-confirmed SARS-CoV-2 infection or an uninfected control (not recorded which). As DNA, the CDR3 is TGTGCCAGCTCGGGCGGCCGGAGGGAGACCCAGTACTTC. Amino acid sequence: CASSGGRRETQYF.